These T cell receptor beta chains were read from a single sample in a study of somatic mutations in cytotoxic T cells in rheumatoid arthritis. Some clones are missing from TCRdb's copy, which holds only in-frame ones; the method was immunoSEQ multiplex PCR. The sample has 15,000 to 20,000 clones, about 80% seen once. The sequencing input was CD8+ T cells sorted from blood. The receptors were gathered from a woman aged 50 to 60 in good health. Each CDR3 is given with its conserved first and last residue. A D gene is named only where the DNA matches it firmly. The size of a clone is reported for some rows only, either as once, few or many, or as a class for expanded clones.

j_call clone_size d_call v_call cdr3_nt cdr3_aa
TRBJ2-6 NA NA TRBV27 TGTGCCAGCAGTTTACTGTCCCCCTCTGGGGCCAACGTCCTGACTTTC CASSLLSPSGANVLTF
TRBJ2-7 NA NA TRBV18 TGTGCCAGCTCAGCACAGGTGTCAAGGGGCTCCTACGAGCAGTACTTC CASSAQVSRGSYEQYF
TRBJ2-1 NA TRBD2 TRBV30 TGTGCCAGTAGCGGGGGAGTCTACAATGAGCAGTTCTTC CASSGGVYNEQFF
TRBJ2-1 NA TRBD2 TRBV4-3 TGCGCCAGCAGCCAAGATCGCGGGGGGGTCTCCAATGAGCAGTTCTTC CASSQDRGGVSNEQFF
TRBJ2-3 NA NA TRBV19 TGTGCCAGTCGACATCAGGAAACGCAGTATTTT CASRHQETQYF
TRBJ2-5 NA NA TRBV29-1 TGCAGCGGAGGCAGGGCGGTGGAAGAGACCCAGTACTTC CSGGRAVEETQYF
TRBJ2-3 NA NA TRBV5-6 TGTGCCAGCAGCCTTACGACTCCCACAGATACGCAGTATTTT CASSLTTPTDTQYF
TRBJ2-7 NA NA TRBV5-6 TGTGCCAGCAGCTTGGGGTCAGATTCCTACGAGCAGTACTTC CASSLGSDSYEQYF
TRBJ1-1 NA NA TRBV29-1 TGCAGCTCACGAGGGGAGGGGGGGAACACTGAAGCTTTCTTT CSSRGEGGNTEAFF
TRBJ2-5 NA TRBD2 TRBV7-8 TGTGCCAGCAGCTTAGGGCTAGCGGGGGGAATACGTTGGGAGACCCAGTACTTC CASSLGLAGGIRWETQYF
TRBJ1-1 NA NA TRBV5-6 TGTGCCAGCAGTGGTCCGACAGGTCTTAACACTGAAGCTTTCTTT CASSGPTGLNTEAFF
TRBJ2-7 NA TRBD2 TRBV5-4 TGTGCCAGCAGCTTGGATGCTAGCGGCTCCTACGAGCAGTACTTC CASSLDASGSYEQYF
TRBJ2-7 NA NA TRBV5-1 TGCGCCAGCTCGGGGGCCTACGAGCAGTACTTC CASSGAYEQYF
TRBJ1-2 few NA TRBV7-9 TGTGCCAGCAGCTCCGACTTAAGGAGGGGAGCTAACTATGGCTACACCTTC CASSSDLRRGANYGYTF
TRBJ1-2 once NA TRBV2 TGTGCCAGCAGTGAATTTTGGTTCGACGGATCCCCCCGGCGGTACACCTTC CASSEFWFDGSPRRYTF
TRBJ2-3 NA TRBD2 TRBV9 TGTGCCAGCAGCGTAGCGGGACTAGCAGCAGATACGCAGTATTTT CASSVAGLAADTQYF
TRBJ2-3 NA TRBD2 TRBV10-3 TGTGCCATCAGTGGGCTAGCGGGAGCGGATACGCAGTATTTT CAISGLAGADTQYF
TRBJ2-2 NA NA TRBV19 TGTGCCAGTAGTATGGGTTGGAGGGGGCCGGGGAACACCGGGGAGCTGTTTTTT CASSMGWRGPGNTGELFF
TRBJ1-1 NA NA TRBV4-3 TGCGCCAGCAGCCAAGGGCCGACATGGAACACTGAAGCTTTCTTT CASSQGPTWNTEAFF
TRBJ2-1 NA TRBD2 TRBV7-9 TGTGCCAGCAGCTCTGGACTAGCTTCCTACAATGAGCAGTTCTTC CASSSGLASYNEQFF
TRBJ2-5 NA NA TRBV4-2 TGTGCCAGCAGCCAAGATCGGGGGACGCAAGAGACCCAGTACTTC CASSQDRGTQETQYF
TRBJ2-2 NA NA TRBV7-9 TGTGCCAGCAGCTTAGTGACTGGGTCTGGCGGGGAGCTGTTTTTT CASSLVTGSGGELFF
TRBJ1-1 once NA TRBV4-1 TGCGCCAGCAGCCTAGCCAAACAGGGAGGAGGGATTTCCACTGAAGCTTTCTTT CASSLAKQGGGISTEAFF
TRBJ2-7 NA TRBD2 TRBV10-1 TGCGCCAGCAGTGAGTCGAGTTTAGGAGCGGGGGTCGAGGAGCAGTACTTC CASSESSLGAGVEEQYF
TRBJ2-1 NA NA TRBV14 TGTGCCAGCAGCACCAGTAAACACCTAAGCTCCTACAATGAGCAGTTCTTC CASSTSKHLSSYNEQFF
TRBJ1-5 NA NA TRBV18 TGTGCCAGCTCCAGGGGTAGTAATAGCAATCAGCCCCAGCATTTT CASSRGSNSNQPQHF
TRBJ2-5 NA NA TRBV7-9 TGTGCCAGCAGCCGGATCACAGGGTACCAAGAGACCCAGTACTTC CASSRITGYQETQYF
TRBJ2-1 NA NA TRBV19 TGTGCCAGTAGTCCCGTGGGTGGCGATGAGCAGTTCTTC CASSPVGGDEQFF
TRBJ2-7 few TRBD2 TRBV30 TGTGCCTGGAGTCTCGGGCTAGCGGGACACGAGCAGTACTTC CAWSLGLAGHEQYF
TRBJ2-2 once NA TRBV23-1 TGCGCCAGCAGTCAATCGCGGGGCCAGGGCACCGGGGAGCTGTTTTTT CASSQSRGQGTGELFF
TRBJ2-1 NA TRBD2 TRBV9 TGTGCCAGCAGCGGCGCCGCGGGGGGGAGCTCCTACAATGAGCAGTTCTTC CASSGAAGGSSYNEQFF
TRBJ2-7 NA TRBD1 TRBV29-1 TGCAGCGTTGAACAGGGGGTCCCCTACGAGCAGTACTTC CSVEQGVPYEQYF
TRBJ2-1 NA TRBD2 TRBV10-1 TGCGCCAGCAGCGCCGGGGGGTCGGGACGGTACAATGAGCAGTTCTTC CASSAGGSGRYNEQFF
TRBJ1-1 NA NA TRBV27 TGTGCCAGCAGTTTAAACCTCAGGGGAACTGAAGCTTTCTTT CASSLNLRGTEAFF
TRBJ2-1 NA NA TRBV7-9 TGTGCTACGGTGAGCAGGACCTCCTACAATGAGCAGTTCTTC CATVSRTSYNEQFF
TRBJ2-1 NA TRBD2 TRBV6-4 TGTGCCAGCAGTGACTCTAGCGGGGGGGCCAATGAGCAGTTCTTC CASSDSSGGANEQFF